The rows below give T cell receptor beta chains drawn from one sample of a study of blood T cell repertoires in COVID-19. The repertoire was sequenced with immunoSEQ multiplex PCR; TCRdb's copy has only in-frame clones and lacks some. The sample shows some 150,000 clones, roughly 87% of them seen only once. Sequences were obtained from peripheral blood. These TCRs come from a woman between 50 and 59 years old with acute or convalescent COVID-19. Each CDR3 is given with its conserved first and last residue. A D gene is named only where the DNA matches it firmly. The size of a clone is reported for some rows only, either as once, few or many, or as a class for expanded clones.

TRBJ1-1,once,TRBD1,TRBV10-3,TGTGCCATCAGTGAGAGGACAGGAATGAACACTGAAGCTTTCTTT,CAISERTGMNTEAFF
TRBJ2-3,once,TRBD1,TRBV7-3,TGTGCCAGCAGCTCCGACAGGGGATACACAGATACGCAGTATTTT,CASSSDRGYTDTQYF
TRBJ1-2,.,TRBD1,TRBV7-6,TGTGCCAGCAGCTTAGGACAGGGGGCCTTTGGCTACACCTTC,CASSLGQGAFGYTF
TRBJ2-7,few,TRBD2,TRBV5-5,TGTGCCAGCAGCCCTCGGACTAGCGGGAGTCGCGAGCAGTACTTC,CASSPRTSGSREQYF
TRBJ1-2,.,.,TRBV9,TGTGCCAGCAGCGTAGTCCAGTCCGCCTATGGCTACACCTTC,CASSVVQSAYGYTF
TRBJ2-5,.,TRBD2,TRBV11-3,TGTGCCAGCAGCTCGTCACCGGGAGGGCAAGGGACCCAGTACTTC,CASSSSPGGQGTQYF
TRBJ1-2,once,.,TRBV7-2,TGTGCCAGCAGCCCAGGCCTTGGAACTCATGGCTACACCTTC,CASSPGLGTHGYTF
TRBJ1-4,once,.,TRBV7-9,TGTGCCAGCAGCTTAGACGGAGTAGCTGGAGAAAAACTGTTTTTT,CASSLDGVAGEKLFF
TRBJ2-7,.,.,TRBV6-5,TGTGCCAGCAGTTACGAGGGCAGGTGGGGTAACGAGCAGTACTTC,CASSYEGRWGNEQYF
TRBJ2-1,.,TRBD2,TRBV19,TGTGCCAGTAGTACGGGACTAGGGCTCGGCAATGAGCAGTTCTTC,CASSTGLGLGNEQFF
TRBJ2-7,.,TRBD2,TRBV19,TGTGCCAGTAGTAAGGGACTAGCGGGAACCAGCTCCTACGAGCAGTACTTC,CASSKGLAGTSSYEQYF
TRBJ2-4,.,.,TRBV19,TGTGCCAGTAGTCCGGCACCGGGACAAACAATAGCCAAAAACATTCAGTACTTC,CASSPAPGQTIAKNIQYF
TRBJ1-3,.,TRBD1,TRBV6-5,TGTGCCAGCAGTTACCATGGGACAGGGTCTGGAAACACCATATATTTT,CASSYHGTGSGNTIYF
TRBJ2-1,.,TRBD1,TRBV9,TGTGCCAGCAGCCTTCGGACAGGGGGGTCCTACAATGAGCAGTTCTTC,CASSLRTGGSYNEQFF
TRBJ2-1,.,TRBD2,TRBV20-1,TGCAGTGCTAGTGGGGGAGCGGGGGTCTATGAGCAGTTCTTC,CSASGGAGVYEQFF
TRBJ1-3,.,.,TRBV7-9,TGTGCCAGCAGTAACAACCTGAGGGCTGGAAACACCATATATTTT,CASSNNLRAGNTIYF
TRBJ2-5,.,TRBD2,TRBV7-2,TGTGCCAGCAGCTCAACTAGCGGGATCGCCTGGGAGACCCAGTACTTC,CASSSTSGIAWETQYF
TRBJ1-2,.,TRBD1,TRBV5-1,TGCGCCAGCAGCGGTACTCCAGGGGGCGGGGGCTACACCTTC,CASSGTPGGGGYTF
TRBJ1-1,.,TRBD1,TRBV7-9,TGTGCCAGCAGCACCCAGACAGGGGAGAACACTGAAGCTTTCTTT,CASSTQTGENTEAFF
TRBJ2-1,once,.,TRBV5-5,TGTGCCAGCAGCGCGATTAACAGGTCCCCCTCCTACAATGAGCAGTTCTTC,CASSAINRSPSYNEQFF
TRBJ1-2,.,TRBD1,TRBV6-6,TGTGCCAGCGCTTTAGGGGACAGAGCTTACGGCTACACCTTC,CASALGDRAYGYTF
TRBJ1-1,.,.,TRBV3-1/TRBV3-2,TGTGCCAGCAGCCAAGAGGGCGTGGGCACTGAAGCTTTCTTT,CASSQEGVGTEAFF
TRBJ1-1,.,TRBD1,TRBV3-1/TRBV3-2,TGTGCCAGCAGCCAAGAAGGGACAGCGAACACTGAAGCTTTCTTT,CASSQEGTANTEAFF
TRBJ1-1,.,TRBD1,TRBV18,TGTGCCAGCTCACCGGACAGGGCGAACACTGAAGCTTTCTTT,CASSPDRANTEAFF
TRBJ1-3,.,.,TRBV12-5,TGTGCTAGTGGTTTGGTAGGGGCTCCCTCTGGAAACACCATATATTTT,CASGLVGAPSGNTIYF
TRBJ1-1,.,.,TRBV6-6,TGTGCCAGCAGTTATAGCCCAGGGGCAAGGACTGAAGCTTTCTTT,CASSYSPGARTEAFF
TRBJ1-3,few,TRBD1,TRBV2,TGTGCCAGCAGCGAAAGGACAGGGGAAAACACCATATATTTT,CASSERTGENTIYF
TRBJ1-1,.,.,TRBV28,TGTGCCAGCAGCCCCCTCAGGAACACTGAAGCTTTCTTT,CASSPLRNTEAFF
TRBJ2-1,.,.,TRBV5-1,TGCGCCAGCAGCTTGCGTCCAGGCAATGAGCAGTTCTTC,CASSLRPGNEQFF
TRBJ2-7,.,TRBD2,TRBV6-6,TGTGCCAGCATGAGCGGGGGTACCTACGAGCAGTACTTC,CASMSGGTYEQYF
TRBJ1-2,.,TRBD1,TRBV3-1/TRBV3-2,TGTGCCAGCAGCCAAGTCGACAGGGGGGACGGCTACACCTTC,CASSQVDRGDGYTF
TRBJ1-1,.,.,TRBV9,TGTGCCAGCAGCGTAGAAGCGCGGATGAACACTGAAGCTTTCTTT,CASSVEARMNTEAFF
TRBJ2-7,.,TRBD2,TRBV7-3,TGTGCCAGCAGCCCGACTAGCGGGAGTAGCGAGCAGTACTTC,CASSPTSGSSEQYF
TRBJ2-3,.,.,TRBV3-1/TRBV3-2,TGTGCCAGCAGCGCCAGGGCTAAAGATACGCAGTATTTT,CASSARAKDTQYF
TRBJ1-2,.,.,TRBV30,TGTGCCTGGAGCAGGGCCGCCTATGGCTACACCTTC,CAWSRAAYGYTF
TRBJ2-7,.,TRBD2,TRBV5-5,TGTGCCAGCACCTCCCCCGGACTAGTCTACGAGCAGTACTTC,CASTSPGLVYEQYF
TRBJ1-5,.,TRBD1,TRBV28,TGTGCCAGCAGTTTAGGATTACAGGGGAATCCTAGCAATCAGCCCCAGCATTTT,CASSLGLQGNPSNQPQHF